This TCR beta chain derives from a study of cytomegalovirus exposure and HLA in healthy donors. Germline-derived CDR1 and CDR2 are LNHNV and YYDKDF (reference sequence). V gave up 2 bases and J gave up 8 bases; unmatched junction bases: 0. The CDR3 length is 12 residues. Study-wide results and limits: Reports indicated that the classifier achieved high specificity and sensitivity in diagnosing cytomegalovirus status.

Clones were read by immunoSEQ multiplex PCR, and TCRdb kept only the in-frame ones, dropping some. The sample holds approximately 170,000 clones; around four fifths are singletons and the top ten take around 2.4%. On this clone: Its cognate antigen is unknown.

V is TRBV15 and J is TRBJ2-1; 7 bases fit TRBD1. Material: PBMCs. The sequence was collected from a man aged 25-40 years in good health and CMV-seropositive. DNA of the CDR3: TGTGCCACCAGCAGACAGGGGGATGAGCAGTTCTTC. Protein: CATSRQGDEQFF.